Listed here are 17 T cell receptor beta chains from one sample, sequenced in a study of monozygotic twins with inflammatory bowel disease. TCRdb re-called the 5' RACE reads and catalogs CDR3 proteins one per entry, DNA excluded. Its table lists approximately 340,000 distinct CDR3 sequences. The sequenced sample consisted of blood. Source of these receptors: a human donor with ulcerative colitis or Crohn's disease, or a healthy co-twin of an affected twin (not recorded which).

The V gene is TRBV5-1, the J gene TRBJ2-7; the TRBD2 assignment by TCRdb is unverifiable without DNA. Germline V gives CDR1 SGHRS, CDR2 YFSETQ. The CDR3 sequence is 15 residues long. Here the CDR3 reads CASSVSGTSGQEQYF.

V usage is TRBV10-3 and J usage is TRBJ1-4; as DNA is missing, the TRBD1 call by TCRdb cannot be tested. The CDR3 consists of 16 residues. From germline, CDR1 is ENHRY and CDR2 SYGVKD. CDR3 loop: CAIRRQGAISNEKLFF.

The genes are TRBV7-8 and TRBJ1-1; TCRdb proposes TRBD1, but this gene call is untestable without DNA. The CDR3 length is 14 residues. In germline, CDR1 is SGHVS, CDR2 FQNEAQ. The CDR3: CASRKQGADTEAFF.

The rearrangement uses TRBV7-2 and TRBJ2-5; absent DNA, TCRdb's TRBD1 call cannot be checked. The CDR3 length is 15 residues. Germline V gene sequence: CDR1 SGHTA, CDR2 FQGNSA. The CDR3 sequence is CASSFADRGLETQYF.

The V and J genes are TRBV12-3 or TRBV12-4 and TRBJ1-4; checking the TCRdb D call of TRBD1 is not possible without DNA. The CDR3 contains 13 residues. This CDR3 is CASNRGHGEKLFF.

The chain is built from TRBV27 and TRBJ2-7. This CDR3 is built from 14 residues. Germline V CDR1 and CDR2: MNHEY, SMNVEV (reference sequence). The CDR3: CASSPTYYSYEQYF.

The gene calls are TRBV6-5 and TRBJ2-1; no DNA is available, so the TRBD2 call from TCRdb remains unchecked. This CDR3 is built from 11 residues. CDR1 and CDR2 (germline): MNHEY, SVGAGI. CDR3: CASARSHEQFF.

This chain connects TRBV12-2 to TRBJ1-2; TCRdb gives TRBD1 as the D gene, but with no DNA this cannot be confirmed. TRBV12-2 is described as a pseudogene. CDR3 length: 20 residues. The CDR3: CASRLPPTPNNLTWNYGYTF.

This chain uses TRBV12-3 or TRBV12-4 with TRBJ1-1; TCRdb picks TRBD1, but there is no DNA to check that call. The CDR3 is 14 residues long. The CDR3: CASSFTVPTGEAFF.

This chain uses TRBV5-1 with TRBJ2-7. Per germline, CDR1 SGHRS and CDR2 YFSETQ. The CDR3 covers 15 residues. The CDR3 loop reads CASSLGDDSSYEQYF.

The rearrangement joins TRBV12-3 or TRBV12-4 to TRBJ1-1; the D call of TRBD1 rests on TCRdb alone, since no DNA is present to check it. There are 13 residues in the CDR3. The CDR3 loop reads CASSPDSYTEAFF.

The chain links TRBV20-1 to TRBJ1-1. Germline V gene data show CDR1 as DFQATT and CDR2 as SNEGSKA (reference sequence). This CDR3 has 13 amino acids. The chain's CDR3 is CSARGAGNTEAFF.

This chain connects TRBV27 to TRBJ1-2; the TRBD1 assignment by TCRdb is unverifiable without DNA. Germline V CDR1 and CDR2: MNHEY, SMNVEV (reference sequence). There are 13 residues in the CDR3. The CDR3 sequence: CASRTGLDYGYTF.

V is TRBV5-6 and J is TRBJ1-1. From germline, CDR1 is SGHDT and CDR2 YYEEEE. The CDR3 covers 18 residues. The CDR3 sequence is CASSLGLDGRKGRDEAFF.

The chain links TRBV7-8 to TRBJ2-5. The germline V gene encodes CDR1 SGHVS and CDR2 FQNEAQ. The CDR3 loop spans 14 amino acids. The CDR3 sequence: CASSYSRAQETQYF.

This chain joins TRBV20-1 and TRBJ2-2; TCRdb lists TRBD2, though no DNA is available to test this call. This CDR3 contains 18 residues. The germline V gene has CDR1 DFQATT and CDR2 SNEGSKA (reference sequence). The chain's CDR3 is CSARLPPSGRSNTGELFF.

The chain employs TRBV12-3 or TRBV12-4 and TRBJ2-3; TCRdb proposes TRBD1, but this gene call is untestable without DNA. The CDR3 consists of 16 residues. The chain's CDR3 is CASSLGATGPTDTQYF.